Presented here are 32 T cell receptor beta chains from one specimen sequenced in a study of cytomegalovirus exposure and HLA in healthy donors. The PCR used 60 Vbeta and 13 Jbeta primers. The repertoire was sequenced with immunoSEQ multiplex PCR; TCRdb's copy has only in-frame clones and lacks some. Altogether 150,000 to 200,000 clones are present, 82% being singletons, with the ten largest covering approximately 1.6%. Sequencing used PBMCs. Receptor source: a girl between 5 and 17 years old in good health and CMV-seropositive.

In nucleotides, the CDR3 is TGTGCCAGCAATGTCAGGGTTAGGTTAGATACGCAGTATTTT. Protein product: CASNVRVRLDTQYF. V gene TRBV6-1 combines with J gene TRBJ2-3; perhaps TRBD1 as D (5 bases). The CDR3 sequence is 14 residues long. The V gene lost 7 bases and the J gene lost 5 bases, with 16 bases spanning the gap. Looked up from germline, CDR1 is MNHNS and CDR2 is SASEGT.

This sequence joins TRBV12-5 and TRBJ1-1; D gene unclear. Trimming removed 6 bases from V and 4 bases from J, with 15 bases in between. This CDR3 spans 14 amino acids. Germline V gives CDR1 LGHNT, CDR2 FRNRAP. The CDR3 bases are TGTGCTAGTGGATATGACGGCGGAGGCACTGAAGCTTTCTTT. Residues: CASGYDGGGTEAFF.

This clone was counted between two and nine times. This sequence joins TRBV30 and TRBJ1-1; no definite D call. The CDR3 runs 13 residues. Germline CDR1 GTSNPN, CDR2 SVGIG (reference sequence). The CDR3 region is CAGRSTANTEAFF. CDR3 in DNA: TGTGCTGGGCGATCCACAGCAAACACTGAAGCTTTCTTT.

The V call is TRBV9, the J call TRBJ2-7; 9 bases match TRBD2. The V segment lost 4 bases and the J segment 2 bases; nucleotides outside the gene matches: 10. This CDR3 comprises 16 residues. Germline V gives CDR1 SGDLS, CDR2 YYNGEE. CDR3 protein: CASSIRYPSGTYEQYF. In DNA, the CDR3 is TGTGCCAGCAGCATCCGCTACCCTAGCGGGACCTACGAGCAGTACTTC.

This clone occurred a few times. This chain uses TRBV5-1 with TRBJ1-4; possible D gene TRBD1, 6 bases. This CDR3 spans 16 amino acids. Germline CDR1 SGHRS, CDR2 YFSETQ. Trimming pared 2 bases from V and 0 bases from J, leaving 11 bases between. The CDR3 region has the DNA TGCGCCAGCAGCTTCTCTCACAGGGCAACTAATGAAAAACTGTTTTTT. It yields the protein CASSFSHRATNEKLFF.

The CDR3 DNA reads as TGTGCCAGCAGCGGCCCGGGACTGACCTACAATGAGCAGTTCTTC. This translates into CASSGPGLTYNEQFF. The chain couples TRBV9 to TRBJ2-1, with D perhaps matching TRBD2 (6 bases). The CDR3 totals 15 residues. V dropped 3 bases and J dropped 2 bases, with 12 bases sitting between them. Germline assignment: CDR1 SGDLS and CDR2 YYNGEE.

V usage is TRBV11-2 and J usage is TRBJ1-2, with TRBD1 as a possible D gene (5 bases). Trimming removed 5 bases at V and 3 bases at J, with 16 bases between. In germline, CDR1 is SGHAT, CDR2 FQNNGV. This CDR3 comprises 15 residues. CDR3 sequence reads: CASSPEAGPYYGYTF. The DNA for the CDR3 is TGTGCCAGCAGCCCTGAGGCAGGGCCCTACTATGGCTACACCTTC.

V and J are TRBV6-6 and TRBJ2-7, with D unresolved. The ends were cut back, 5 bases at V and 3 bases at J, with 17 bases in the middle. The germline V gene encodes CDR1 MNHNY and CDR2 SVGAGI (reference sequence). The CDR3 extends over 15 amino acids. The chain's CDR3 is CASSTHLTSHYEQYF. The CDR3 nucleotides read TGTGCCAGCAGTACCCACTTGACTTCACACTACGAGCAGTACTTC.

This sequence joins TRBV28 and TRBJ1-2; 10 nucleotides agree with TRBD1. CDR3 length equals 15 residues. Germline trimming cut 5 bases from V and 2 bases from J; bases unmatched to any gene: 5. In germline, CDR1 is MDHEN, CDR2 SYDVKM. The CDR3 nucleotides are TGTGCCAGCAGTCTCCAGACAGGGGGCAACTATGGCTACACCTTC. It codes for CASSLQTGGNYGYTF.

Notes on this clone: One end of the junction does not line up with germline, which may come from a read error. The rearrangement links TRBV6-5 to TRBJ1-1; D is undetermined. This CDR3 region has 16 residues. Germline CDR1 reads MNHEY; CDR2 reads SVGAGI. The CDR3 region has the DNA TGTGCCAGCAATTACCTGTTCAGGCTCCCAAACACTGAAGCTTTCTTT. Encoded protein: CASNYLFRLPNTEAFF.

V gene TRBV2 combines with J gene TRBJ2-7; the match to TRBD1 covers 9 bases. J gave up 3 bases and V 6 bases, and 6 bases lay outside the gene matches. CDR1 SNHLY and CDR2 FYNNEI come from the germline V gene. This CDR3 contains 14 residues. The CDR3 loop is CASRRGTGYYEQYF. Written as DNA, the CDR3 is TGTGCCAGCAGGAGGGGGACAGGGTACTACGAGCAGTACTTC. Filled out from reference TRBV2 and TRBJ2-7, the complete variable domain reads EPEVTQTPSHQVTQMGQEVILRCVPISNHLYFYWYRQILGQKVEFLVSFYNNEISEKSEIFDDQFSVERPDGSNFTLKIRSTKLEDSAMYFCASRRGTGYYEQYFGPGTRLTVT.

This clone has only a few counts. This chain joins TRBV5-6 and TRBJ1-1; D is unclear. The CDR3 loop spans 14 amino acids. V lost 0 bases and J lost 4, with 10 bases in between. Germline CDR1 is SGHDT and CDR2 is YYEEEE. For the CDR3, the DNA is TGTGCCAGCAGCTTGGGCGGGTTCGGCACTGAAGCTTTCTTT. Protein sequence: CASSLGGFGTEAFF. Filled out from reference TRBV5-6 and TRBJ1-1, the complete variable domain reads DAGVTQSPTHLIKTRGQQVTLRCSPKSGHDTVSWYQQALGQGPQFIFQYYEEEERQRGNFPDRFSGHQFPNYSSELNVNALLLGDSALYLCASSLGGFGTEAFFGQGTRLTVV.

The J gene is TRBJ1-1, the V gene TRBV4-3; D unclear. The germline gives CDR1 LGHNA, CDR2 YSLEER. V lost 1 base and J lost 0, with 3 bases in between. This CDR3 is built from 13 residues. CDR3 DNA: TGCGCCAGCAGCCAAGCCATGAACACTGAAGCTTTCTTT. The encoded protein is CASSQAMNTEAFF.

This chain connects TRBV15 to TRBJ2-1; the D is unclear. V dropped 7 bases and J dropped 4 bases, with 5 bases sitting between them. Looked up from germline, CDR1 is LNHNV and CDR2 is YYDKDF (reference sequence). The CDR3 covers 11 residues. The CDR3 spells CATTKYNEQFF. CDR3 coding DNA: TGTGCCACCACCAAATACAATGAGCAGTTCTTC.

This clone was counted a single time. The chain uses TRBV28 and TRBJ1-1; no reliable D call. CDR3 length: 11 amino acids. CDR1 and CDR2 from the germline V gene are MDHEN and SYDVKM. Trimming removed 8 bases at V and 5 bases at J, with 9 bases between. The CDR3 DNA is TGTGCCAGCGGGCAAAGAACTGAAGCTTTCTTT. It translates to CASGQRTEAFF.

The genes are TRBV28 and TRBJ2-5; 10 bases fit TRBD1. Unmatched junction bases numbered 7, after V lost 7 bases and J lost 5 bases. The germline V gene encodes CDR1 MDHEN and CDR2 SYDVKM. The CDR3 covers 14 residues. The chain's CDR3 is CASNDRGREETQYF. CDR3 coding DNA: TGTGCCAGCAACGACAGGGGGCGGGAGGAGACCCAGTACTTC. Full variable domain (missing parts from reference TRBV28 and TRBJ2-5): DVKVTQSSRYLVKRTGEKVFLECVQDMDHENMFWYRQDPGLGLRLIYFSYDVKMKEKGDIPEGYSVSREKKERFSLILESASTNQTSMYLCASNDRGREETQYFGPGTRLLVL.

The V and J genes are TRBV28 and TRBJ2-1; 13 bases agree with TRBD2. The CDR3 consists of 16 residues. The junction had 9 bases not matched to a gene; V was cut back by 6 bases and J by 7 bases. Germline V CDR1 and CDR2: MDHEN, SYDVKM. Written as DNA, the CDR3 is TGTGCCAGCAGCACGTGGACTAGCGGGAGTGTAAATGAGCAGTTCTTC. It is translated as CASSTWTSGSVNEQFF.

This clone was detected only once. The CDR3 spells CASSLGTGQPQHF. The CDR3 DNA sequence: TGTGCCAGCAGCTTGGGGACAGGCCAGCCCCAGCATTTT. This rearrangement joins TRBV7-9 to TRBJ1-5, with 8 bases identical to TRBD1. This CDR3 is built from 13 residues. Germline V gene data show CDR1 as SEHNR and CDR2 as FQNEAQ (reference sequence). J gave up 7 bases and V 3 bases, and 2 bases lay outside the gene matches.

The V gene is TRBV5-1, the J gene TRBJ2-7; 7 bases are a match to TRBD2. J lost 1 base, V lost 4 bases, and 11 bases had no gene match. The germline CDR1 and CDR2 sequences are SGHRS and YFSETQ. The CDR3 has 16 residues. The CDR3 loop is CASSQGPLGGSYEQYF. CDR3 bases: TGCGCCAGCAGCCAAGGACCCCTCGGGGGGTCCTACGAGCAGTACTTC. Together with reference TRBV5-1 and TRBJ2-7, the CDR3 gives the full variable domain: KAGVTQTPRYLIKTRGQQVTLSCSPISGHRSVSWYQQTPGQGLQFLFEYFSETQRNKGNFPGRFSGRQFSNSRSEMNVSTLELGDSALYLCASSQGPLGGSYEQYFGPGTRLTVT.

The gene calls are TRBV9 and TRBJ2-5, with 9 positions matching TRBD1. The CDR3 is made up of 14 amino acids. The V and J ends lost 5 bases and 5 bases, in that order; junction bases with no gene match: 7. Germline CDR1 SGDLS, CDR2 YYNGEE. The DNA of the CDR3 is TGTGCCAGCAGTCGGACAGGGGTTGGCGAGACCCAGTACTTC. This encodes CASSRTGVGETQYF.

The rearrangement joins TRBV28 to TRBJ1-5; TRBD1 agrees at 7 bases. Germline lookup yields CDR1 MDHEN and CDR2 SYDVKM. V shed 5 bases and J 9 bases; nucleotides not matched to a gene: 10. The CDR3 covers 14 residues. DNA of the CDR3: TGTGCCAGCAGTACTACGACAGGGACGGGGCCCCAGCATTTT. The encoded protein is CASSTTTGTGPQHF.

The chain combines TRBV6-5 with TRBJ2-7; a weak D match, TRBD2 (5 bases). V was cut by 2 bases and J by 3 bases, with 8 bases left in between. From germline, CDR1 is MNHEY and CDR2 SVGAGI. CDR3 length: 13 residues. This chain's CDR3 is CASSYEGSYEQYF. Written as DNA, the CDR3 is TGTGCCAGCAGTTACGAGGGAAGCTACGAGCAGTACTTC.

DNA for the CDR3: TGTGCCAGCAGTCAACCTTGGGACAGTCCGGCGAACACTGAAGCTTTCTTT. It specifies CASSQPWDSPANTEAFF. V gene TRBV2 combines with J gene TRBJ1-1; TRBD1 aligns across 7 bases. Unmatched junction bases numbered 13, after V lost 5 bases and J lost 1 base. Germline V gives CDR1 SNHLY, CDR2 FYNNEI. CDR3 length: 17 residues.

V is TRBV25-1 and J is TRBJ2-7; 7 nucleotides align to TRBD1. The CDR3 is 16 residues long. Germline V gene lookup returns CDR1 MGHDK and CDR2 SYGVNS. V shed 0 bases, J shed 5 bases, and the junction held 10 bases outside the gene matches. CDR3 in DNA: TGTGCCAGCAGTGAATACTCTCCAGGGGGTCACCACGAGCAGTACTTC. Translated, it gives CASSEYSPGGHHEQYF.

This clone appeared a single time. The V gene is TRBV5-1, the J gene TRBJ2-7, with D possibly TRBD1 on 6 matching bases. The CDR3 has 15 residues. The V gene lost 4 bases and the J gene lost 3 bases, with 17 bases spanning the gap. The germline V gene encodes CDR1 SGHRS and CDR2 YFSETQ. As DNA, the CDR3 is TGCGCCAGCAGCCGAGAATGGGGGCGCTACTACGAGCAGTACTTC. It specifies CASSREWGRYYEQYF.

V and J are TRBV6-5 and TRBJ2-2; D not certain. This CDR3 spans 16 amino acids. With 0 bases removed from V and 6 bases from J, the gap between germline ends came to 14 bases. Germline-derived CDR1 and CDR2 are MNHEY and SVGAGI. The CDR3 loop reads CASSYSAGLGAGELFF. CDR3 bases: TGTGCCAGCAGTTACTCGGCAGGTCTTGGTGCCGGGGAGCTGTTTTTT.

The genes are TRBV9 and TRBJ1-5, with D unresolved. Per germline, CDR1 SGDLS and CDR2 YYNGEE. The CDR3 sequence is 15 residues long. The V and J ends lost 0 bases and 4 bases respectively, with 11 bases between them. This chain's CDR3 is CASSVESGRNQPQHF. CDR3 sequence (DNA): TGTGCCAGCAGCGTAGAGTCAGGCCGGAATCAGCCCCAGCATTTT.

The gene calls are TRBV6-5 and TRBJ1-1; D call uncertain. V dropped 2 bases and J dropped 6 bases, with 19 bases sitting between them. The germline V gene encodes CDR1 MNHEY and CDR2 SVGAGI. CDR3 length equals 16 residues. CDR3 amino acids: CASSYISDRGIPEAFF. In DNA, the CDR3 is TGTGCCAGCAGTTACATTTCGGATCGGGGAATCCCTGAAGCTTTCTTT.

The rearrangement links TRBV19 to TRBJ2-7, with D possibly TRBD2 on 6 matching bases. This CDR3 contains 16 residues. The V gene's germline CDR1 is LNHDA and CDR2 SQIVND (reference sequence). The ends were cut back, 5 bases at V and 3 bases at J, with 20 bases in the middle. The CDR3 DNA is TGTGCCAGTAGTCAGGCGGGACCGCTAGCGAGCTACGAGCAGTACTTC. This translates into CASSQAGPLASYEQYF. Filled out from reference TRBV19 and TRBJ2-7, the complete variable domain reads DGGITQSPKYLFRKEGQNVTLSCEQNLNHDAMYWYRQDPGQGLRLIYYSQIVNDFQKGDIAEGYSVSREKKESFPLTVTSAQKNPTAFYLCASSQAGPLASYEQYFGPGTRLTVT.

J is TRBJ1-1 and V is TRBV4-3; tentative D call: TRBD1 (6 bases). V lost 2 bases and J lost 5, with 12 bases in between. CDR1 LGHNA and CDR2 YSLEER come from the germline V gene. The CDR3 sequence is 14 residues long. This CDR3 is CASSQRQVGTEAFF. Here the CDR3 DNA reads TGCGCCAGCAGCCAAAGACAGGTGGGGACTGAAGCTTTCTTT.

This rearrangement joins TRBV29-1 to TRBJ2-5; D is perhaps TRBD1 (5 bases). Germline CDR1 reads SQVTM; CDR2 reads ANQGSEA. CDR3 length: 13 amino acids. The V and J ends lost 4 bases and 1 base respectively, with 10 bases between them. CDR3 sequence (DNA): TGCAGCGTTGGGCAGGGCGTCCAAGAGACCCAGTACTTC. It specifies CSVGQGVQETQYF.

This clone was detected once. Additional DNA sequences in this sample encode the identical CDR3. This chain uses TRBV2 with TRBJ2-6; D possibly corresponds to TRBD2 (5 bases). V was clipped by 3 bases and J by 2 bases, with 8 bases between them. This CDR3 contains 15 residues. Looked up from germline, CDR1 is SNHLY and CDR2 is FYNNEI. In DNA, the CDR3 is TGTGCCAGCAGTGATTCGAGGGCTGGGGCCAACGTCCTGACTTTC. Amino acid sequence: CASSDSRAGANVLTF.